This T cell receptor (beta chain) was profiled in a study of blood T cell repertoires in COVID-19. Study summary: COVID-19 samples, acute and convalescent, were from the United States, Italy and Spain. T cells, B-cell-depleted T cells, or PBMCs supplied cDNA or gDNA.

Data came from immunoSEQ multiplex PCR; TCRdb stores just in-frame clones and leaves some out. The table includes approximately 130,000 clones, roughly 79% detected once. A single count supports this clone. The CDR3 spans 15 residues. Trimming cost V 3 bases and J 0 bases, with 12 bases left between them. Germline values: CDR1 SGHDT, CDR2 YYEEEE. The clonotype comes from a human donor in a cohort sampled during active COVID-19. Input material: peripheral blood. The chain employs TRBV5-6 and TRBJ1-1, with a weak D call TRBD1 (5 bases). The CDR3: CASSSLARVNTEAFF. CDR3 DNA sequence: TGTGCCAGCAGCTCCCTGGCCAGGGTGAACACTGAAGCTTTCTTT.